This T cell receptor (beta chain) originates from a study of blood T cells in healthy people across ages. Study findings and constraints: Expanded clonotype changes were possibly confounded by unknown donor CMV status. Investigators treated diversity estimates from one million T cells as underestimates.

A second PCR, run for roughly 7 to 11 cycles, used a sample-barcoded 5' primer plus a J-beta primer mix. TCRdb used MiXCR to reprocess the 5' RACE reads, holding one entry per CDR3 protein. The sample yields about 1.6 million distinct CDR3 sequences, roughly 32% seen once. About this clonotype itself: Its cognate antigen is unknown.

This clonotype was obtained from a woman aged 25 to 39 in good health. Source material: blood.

The DNA for the CDR3 is TGTGCCAGCAGCTCGCCAGGGAAGGGGGGTGAAAAACTGTTTTTT. Translating it yields CASSSPGKGGEKLFF. V and J are TRBV5-5 and TRBJ1-4; D is perhaps TRBD1 (6 bases). V dropped 3 bases and J dropped 7 bases, with 16 bases sitting between them. The CDR3 is 15 amino acids. The germline CDR1 and CDR2 sequences are SGHKS and YYEKEE (reference sequence).